One and the same sample provided the 9 T cell receptor beta chains below, sequenced in a study of T cells after yellow fever vaccination. Using its own MiXCR run on the 5' RACE reads, TCRdb lists one record per CDR3 protein. This table holds roughly 170,000 distinct CDR3 sequences, roughly 6.2% found once. The material sequenced was CD4+ T cells sorted from PBMCs, taken on the day of the first yellow fever vaccination. The receptors were sampled from a man between 18 and 35 years old who received the YFV17D yellow fever vaccine.

This clonotype was seen repeatedly, ten times or more. The chain employs TRBV18 and TRBJ2-7, with 8 bases that match TRBD1. This CDR3 has 13 residues. The V segment lost 3 bases and the J segment 6 bases; nucleotides outside the gene matches: 4. Germline V lookup: CDR1 KGHSH, CDR2 LQKENI. CDR3: CASSPDRAIEQYV. As DNA, the CDR3 is TGTGCCAGCTCACCGGACAGGGCAATCGAGCAGTACGTC.

This clonotype was counted many times. The genes are TRBV7-3 and TRBJ1-2; D gene unclear. The CDR3 loop spans 13 amino acids. The germline V gene encodes CDR1 SGHTA and CDR2 FQGTGA. The germline V and J ends were trimmed by 1 base and 8 bases, with 11 bases remaining between them. Here the CDR3 reads CASSLSGNGGYTF. The CDR3 nucleotides read TGTGCCAGCAGCTTAAGTGGGAATGGCGGCTACACCTTC. The complete variable domain, with remaining parts taken from reference TRBV7-3 and TRBJ1-2, reads GAGVSQTPSNKVTEKGKYVELRCDPISGHTALYWYRQSLGQGPEFLIYFQGTGAADDSGLPNDRFFAVRPEGSVSTLKIQRTERGDSAVYLCASSLSGNGGYTFGSGTRLTVV.

The chain uses TRBV12-3 or TRBV12-4 and TRBJ1-5; weak D call: TRBD1 (5 bases). This CDR3 is 13 amino acids long. Trimming left V 6 bases short and J 7 bases short, with 13 bases between. The CDR3 nucleotides read TGTGCCAGCAGCTACAGAGGGGACCAGCCCCAGCATTTT. It codes for CASSYRGDQPQHF.

This clonotype was seen a few times. The chain couples TRBV18 to TRBJ1-1; D not resolved. The ends were cut back, 5 bases at V and 1 base at J, with 11 bases in the middle. Germline values: CDR1 KGHSH, CDR2 LQKENI. This CDR3 spans 14 amino acids. This CDR3 is CASSSTLGNTEAFF. For the CDR3, the DNA is TGTGCCAGCTCATCAACTCTCGGGAACACTGAAGCTTTCTTT. Full variable domain (rest looked up from reference TRBV18 and TRBJ1-1): NAGVMQNPRHLVRRRGQEARLRCSPMKGHSHVYWYRQLPEEGLKFMVYLQKENIIDESGMPKERFSAEFPKEGPSILRIQQVVRGDSAAYFCASSSTLGNTEAFFGQGTRLTVV.

This clonotype was picked up many times. CDR3 sequence (DNA): TGCAGTGCTAGAGAGAACACTGAAGCTTTCTTT. This codes for CSARENTEAFF. The chain uses TRBV20-1 and TRBJ1-1, with D uncertain. This CDR3 has 11 residues. From germline, CDR1 is DFQATT and CDR2 SNEGSKA (reference sequence). Between the trimmed V and J ends, which lost 0 bases and 1 base, there was a span of 0 bases.

The chain uses TRBV5-1 and TRBJ2-1; D may be TRBD1 (5 bases). Trimming removed 2 bases from V and 10 bases from J, with 28 bases in between. This CDR3 contains 18 residues. Per the germline V gene, CDR1 is SGHRS and CDR2 is YFSETQ. As DNA, the CDR3 is TGCGCCAGCAGCTTTAAGATCGGGTCCAGGGATCGTGATAAAGAGCAGTTCTTC. It codes for CASSFKIGSRDRDKEQFF.

This clonotype was detected a few times. The chain recombines TRBV18 with TRBJ1-1; no clear D. The V end was cut by 1 base, the J end by 1 base, with 13 bases between. The CDR3 covers 16 residues. Germline CDR1 and CDR2: KGHSH and LQKENI. The CDR3 sequence: CASSPRYGDENTEAFF. The DNA of the CDR3 is TGTGCCAGCTCACCACGGTATGGCGACGAGAACACTGAAGCTTTCTTT.

Many counts were recorded for this clonotype. The chain combines TRBV28 with TRBJ2-5; D not resolved. The CDR3 consists of 13 residues. V lost 9 bases and J 4 bases, leaving 15 bases between the germline ends. In germline, CDR1 is MDHEN, CDR2 SYDVKM. The CDR3 region is CASRTAQSETQYF. The CDR3 DNA follows: TGTGCCAGTCGGACGGCCCAATCAGAGACCCAGTACTTC.

This clonotype was counted many times. The chain recombines TRBV5-1 with TRBJ2-3; a weak D match, TRBD2 (6 bases). CDR1 and CDR2 from the germline V gene are SGHRS and YFSETQ. V was cut by 0 bases and J by 3 bases, with 8 bases left in between. The CDR3 loop spans 14 amino acids. CDR3 bases: TGCGCCAGCAGCTTGGGGCTAGCGACAGATACGCAGTATTTT. Residues: CASSLGLATDTQYF.